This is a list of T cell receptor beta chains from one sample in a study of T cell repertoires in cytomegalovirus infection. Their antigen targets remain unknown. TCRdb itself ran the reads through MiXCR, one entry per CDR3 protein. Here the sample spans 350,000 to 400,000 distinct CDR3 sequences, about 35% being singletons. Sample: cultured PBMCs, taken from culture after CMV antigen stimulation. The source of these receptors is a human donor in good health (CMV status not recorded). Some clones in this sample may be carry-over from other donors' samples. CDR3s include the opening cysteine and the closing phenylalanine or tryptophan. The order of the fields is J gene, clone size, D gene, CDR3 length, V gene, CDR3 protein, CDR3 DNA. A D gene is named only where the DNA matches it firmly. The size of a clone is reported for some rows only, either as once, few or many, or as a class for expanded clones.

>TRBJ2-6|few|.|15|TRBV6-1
CASMGSNSGANVLTF
TGTGCCAGCATGGGGAGCAACTCTGGGGCCAACGTCCTGACTTTC
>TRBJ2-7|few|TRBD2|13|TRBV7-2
CASSFGTRHEQYF
TGTGCCAGCAGCTTTGGGACTAGACACGAGCAGTACTTC
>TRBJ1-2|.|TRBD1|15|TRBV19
CARSMGTGGFYGYTF
TGTGCCCGTAGTATGGGGACAGGGGGCTTCTATGGCTACACCTTC
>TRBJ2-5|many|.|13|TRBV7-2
CASSWDLGETQYF
TGTGCCAGCAGCTGGGACCTGGGAGAGACCCAGTACTTC
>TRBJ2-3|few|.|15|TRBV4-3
CASSQVYGRTDTQYF
TGCGCCAGCAGCCAAGTGTACGGGAGAACAGATACGCAGTATTTT
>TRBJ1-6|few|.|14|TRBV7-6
CASSLAGANSPLHF
TGTGCCAGCAGCTTAGCAGGGGCTAATTCACCCCTCCACTTT
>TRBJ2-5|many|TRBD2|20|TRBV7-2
CASSLAEALLAGEQAETQYF
TGTGCCAGCAGCTTAGCTGAAGCCCTACTAGCGGGGGAACAGGCAGAGACCCAGTACTTC
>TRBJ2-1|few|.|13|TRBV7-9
CASSLIVSNEQFF
TGTGCCAGCAGCTTGATAGTTTCCAATGAGCAGTTCTTC
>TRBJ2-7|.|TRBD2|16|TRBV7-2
CASSRMVLAGVSEQYF
TGTGCCAGCAGCCGCATGGTACTAGCGGGAGTAAGCGAGCAGTACTTC
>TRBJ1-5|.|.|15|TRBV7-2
CASSTILGFNQPQHF
TGTGCCAGCAGCACAATACTGGGGTTCAATCAGCCCCAGCATTTT
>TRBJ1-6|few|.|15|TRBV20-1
CSASSASSYNSPLHF
TGCAGTGCTAGCTCAGCGAGCTCCTATAATTCACCCCTCCACTTT
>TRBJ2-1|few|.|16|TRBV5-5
CASSLAGHRSYNEQFF
TGTGCCAGCAGCTTGGCGGGCCATCGCTCCTACAATGAGCAGTTCTTC
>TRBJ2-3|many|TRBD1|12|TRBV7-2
CASRRQGDTQYF
TGTGCCAGCAGGCGACAGGGAGATACGCAGTATTTT
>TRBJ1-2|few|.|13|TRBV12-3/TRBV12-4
CASSPPGTAGYTF
TGTGCCAGCAGCCCCCCGGGGACGGCTGGCTACACCTTC
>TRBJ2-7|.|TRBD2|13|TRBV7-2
CASQRGSSYEQYF
TGTGCCAGCCAGCGGGGGAGCTCCTACGAGCAGTACTTC
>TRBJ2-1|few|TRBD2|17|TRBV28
CASRSGGLAGDRNEQFF
TGTGCCAGCAGATCAGGGGGACTAGCGGGAGACCGGAATGAGCAGTTCTTC
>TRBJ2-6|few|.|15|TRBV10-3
CAISEVTSGANVLTF
TGTGCCATCAGTGAGGTGACCTCTGGGGCCAACGTCCTGACTTTC
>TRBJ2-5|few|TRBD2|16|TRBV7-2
CASKRTGTSWGETQYF
TGTGCCAGCAAGCGCACCGGGACTAGTTGGGGAGAGACCCAGTACTTC
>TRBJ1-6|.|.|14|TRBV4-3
CASSPGLNNSPLHF
TGCGCCAGCAGTCCGGGACTGAATAATTCACCCCTCCACTTT
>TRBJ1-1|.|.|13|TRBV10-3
CAISEIRGTEAFF
TGTGCCATCAGTGAAATAAGGGGCACTGAAGCTTTCTTT
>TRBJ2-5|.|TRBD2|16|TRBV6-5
CASSYGREVSQETQYF
TGTGCCAGCAGTTACGGGCGGGAGGTTTCACAAGAGACCCAGTACTTC
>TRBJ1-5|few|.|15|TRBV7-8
CASHNLSASNQPQHF
TGTGCCAGCCATAATCTGTCTGCCTCCAATCAGCCCCAGCATTTT
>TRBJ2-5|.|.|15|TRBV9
CASSVAPGEVETQYF
TGTGCCAGCAGCGTAGCTCCGGGAGAGGTAGAGACCCAGTACTTC
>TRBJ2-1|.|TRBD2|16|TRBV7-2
CASSEKGLAGESEQFF
TGTGCCAGCAGCGAAAAGGGACTAGCGGGAGAATCTGAGCAGTTCTTC
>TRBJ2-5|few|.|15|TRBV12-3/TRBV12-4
CASSYIGGFGETQYF
TGTGCCAGCAGTTATATTGGGGGTTTCGGGGAGACCCAGTACTTC
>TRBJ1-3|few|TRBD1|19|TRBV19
CATQTGQGALSVSGNTIYF
TGTGCCACCCAAACCGGACAGGGGGCTTTAAGCGTCTCTGGAAACACCATATATTTT
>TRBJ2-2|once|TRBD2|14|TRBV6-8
CASRGLAGPGELFF
TGTGCCAGCAGAGGGCTAGCGGGACCCGGGGAGCTGTTTTTT
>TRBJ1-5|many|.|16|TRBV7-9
CASSGSGGYSNQPQHF
TGTGCCAGCAGCGGATCCGGGGGTTATAGCAATCAGCCCCAGCATTTT
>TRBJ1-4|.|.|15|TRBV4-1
CASSQGRVFAEKLFF
TGCGCCAGCAGCCAAGGGAGGGTATTCGCCGAAAAACTGTTTTTT
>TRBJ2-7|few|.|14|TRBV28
CASRSAVESYEQYF
TGTGCCAGCCGATCCGCTGTTGAGAGCTACGAGCAGTACTTC
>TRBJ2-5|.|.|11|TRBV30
CAWSVSETQYF
TGTGCCTGGAGCGTGTCAGAGACCCAGTACTTC
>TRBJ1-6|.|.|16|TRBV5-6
CASSETQGLVDSPLHF
TGTGCCAGCAGCGAAACCCAGGGCTTAGTCGATTCACCCCTCCACTTT
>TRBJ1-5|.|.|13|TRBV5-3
CASSFGDNQPQHF
TGTGCCAGCAGCTTTGGGGACAATCAGCCCCAGCATTTT
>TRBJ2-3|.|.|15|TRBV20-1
CSARVSGASTDTQYF
TGCAGTGCTAGAGTAAGCGGAGCTAGCACAGATACGCAGTATTTT